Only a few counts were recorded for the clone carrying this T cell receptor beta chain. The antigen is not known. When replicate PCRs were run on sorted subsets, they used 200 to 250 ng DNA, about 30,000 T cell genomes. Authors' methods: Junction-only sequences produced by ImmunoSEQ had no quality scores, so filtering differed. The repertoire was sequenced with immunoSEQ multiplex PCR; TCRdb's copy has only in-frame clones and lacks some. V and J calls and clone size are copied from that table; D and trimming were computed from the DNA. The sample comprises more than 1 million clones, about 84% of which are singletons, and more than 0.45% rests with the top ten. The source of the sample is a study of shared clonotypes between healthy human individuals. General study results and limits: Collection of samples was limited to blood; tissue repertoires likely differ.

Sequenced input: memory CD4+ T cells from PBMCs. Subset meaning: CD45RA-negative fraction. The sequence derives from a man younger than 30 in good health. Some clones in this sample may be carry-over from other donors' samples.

CDR3: CASTMSPNTGELFF. CDR3 DNA sequence: TGCGCCAGCACAATGTCTCCGAACACCGGGGAGCTGTTTTTT. The chain joins TRBV5-1 to TRBJ2-2; unclear D gene. CDR1 SGHRS and CDR2 YFSETQ come from the germline V gene. The CDR3 runs to 14 residues. The V end lost 6 bases, the J end lost 0 bases, and 9 bases lay between the germline ends.